This T cell receptor (beta chain) originates from a study of beta chain features in type 1 diabetes. Background on the study: Healthy donors, compared against patients, showed similar age, gender and cell yields. Findings and caveats of the study: The naive, central memory and Treg TCRB repertoires showed an apparent similarity that was greater among patients than among healthy donors. All four CD4+ subsets from Type 1 diabetes patients carried moderately but significantly shorter TCRB CDR3s. For TCRB rearrangement, an influence of HLA type remained unresolved here.

Expressed TCRB transcripts were sequenced after all isolated RNA was converted to cDNA. Clones were read by immunoSEQ multiplex PCR, and TCRdb kept only the in-frame ones, dropping some. The sample has hundreds of thousands of clones; approximately 8% are singletons. The CDR3 is 15 residues long. The germline V gene encodes CDR1 LGHNA and CDR2 YSLEER. Unmatched junction bases numbered 15, after V lost 6 bases and J lost 8 bases. In this sample, this clone turned up a few times. Its antigen is currently unknown. Sequenced sample: central memory CD4+ T cells from blood. This chain uses TRBV4-3 with TRBJ1-2; TRBD1 matches 7 bases. This receptor was taken from a woman between 18 and 29 years old in good health. CDR3 loop: CASSHHRGRSSGYTF. Here the CDR3 DNA reads TGCGCCAGCAGTCATCATAGGGGGCGGTCGTCCGGCTACACCTTC.